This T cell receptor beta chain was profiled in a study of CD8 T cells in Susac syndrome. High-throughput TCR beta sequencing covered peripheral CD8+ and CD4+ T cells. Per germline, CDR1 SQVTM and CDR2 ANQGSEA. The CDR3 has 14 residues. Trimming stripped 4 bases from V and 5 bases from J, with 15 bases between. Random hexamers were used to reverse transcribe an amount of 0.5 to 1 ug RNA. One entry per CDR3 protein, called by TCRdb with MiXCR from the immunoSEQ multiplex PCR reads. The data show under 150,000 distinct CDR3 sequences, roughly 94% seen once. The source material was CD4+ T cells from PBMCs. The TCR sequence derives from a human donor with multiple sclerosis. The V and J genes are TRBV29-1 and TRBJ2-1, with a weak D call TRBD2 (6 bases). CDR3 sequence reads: CSVGLGTAHNEQFF. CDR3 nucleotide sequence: TGCAGCGTTGGCCTCGGGACTGCCCACAATGAGCAGTTCTTC.